These T cell receptor beta chains were read from a single sample in a study of Ad26.COV2.S vaccination and SARS-CoV-2 variants. Sequenced by immunoSEQ multiplex PCR; TCRdb stores in-frame clones only, minus some. This sample has some 250,000 clones; approximately 90% occur once, and the top ten carry 9.5% to 12%. This specimen was peripheral blood, taken in a trial of Ad26.COV2.S vaccine versus placebo. The receptors derive from a person aged 18 to 65 who received the Ad26.COV2.S COVID-19 vaccine or a placebo. Both conserved end residues are part of each CDR3. D genes are given only for firm matches. Some rows mark clone size as missing; the rest say once, few, many or name a class of expanded clone.

>TRBV5-1|.|.|TRBJ1-1
TGCGCCAGCAGCTTGTCGACAGACATTGGGACCACTGAAGCTTTCTTT
CASSLSTDIGTTEAFF
>TRBV15|.|.|TRBJ1-5
TGTGCCACCAGCAGAGGACAGCTTAGCAATCAGCCCCAGCATTTT
CATSRGQLSNQPQHF
>TRBV27|TRBD2|.|TRBJ2-7
TGTGCCAGCAGTGTTTCCGCTAGCGGCTACTCCTACGAGCAGTACTTC
CASSVSASGYSYEQYF
>TRBV30|.|.|TRBJ1-1
TGTGCCTGGAGTGTATTGGGTGGCACTGAAGCTTTCTTT
CAWSVLGGTEAFF
>TRBV30|TRBD1|.|TRBJ1-2
TGTGCCTGGAGGAGAGGGGGCCCCAACTATGGCTACACCTTC
CAWRRGGPNYGYTF
>TRBV18|.|.|TRBJ1-1
TGTGCCAGCTCACAACTTCTTCGGGAGGCCGAAGCTTTCTTT
CASSQLLREAEAFF
>TRBV7-2|TRBD2|once|TRBJ2-1
TGTGCCAGCGGCCAGGGGACTAGCGGCAATGAGCAGTTCTTC
CASGQGTSGNEQFF
>TRBV15|TRBD2|.|TRBJ2-5
TGTGCCACCAGCAGAGAACTAAGGACTAGCATCGGCAGAGAGACCCAGTACTTC
CATSRELRTSIGRETQYF
>TRBV18|TRBD2|.|TRBJ2-5
TGTGCCAGCTCACTACGACTAGCGGGAGACCAAGAGACCCAGTACTTC
CASSLRLAGDQETQYF
>TRBV7-9|.|.|TRBJ2-1
TGTGCCAGCAGCTTGGCATTGGGGCAAGGCAATGAGCAGTTCTTC
CASSLALGQGNEQFF
>TRBV3-1/TRBV3-2|.|.|TRBJ1-2
TGTGCCAGCAGCCAAGATAGTTGGCTTAACTATGGCTACACCTTC
CASSQDSWLNYGYTF
>TRBV29-1|.|.|TRBJ1-1
TGCAGCGTCCTGGGTCCGGGGGTGAACACTGAAGCTTTCTTT
CSVLGPGVNTEAFF
>TRBV7-9|.|.|TRBJ2-3
TGTGCCAGCAGGGAGGGGGCGAGCACAGATACGCAGTATTTT
CASREGASTDTQYF
>TRBV18|.|.|TRBJ1-2
TGTGCCAGCTCGGAGAACTTCTCAGGGGACAACTATGGCTACACCTTC
CASSENFSGDNYGYTF
>TRBV30|.|.|TRBJ1-4
TGTGCCTGGAGTGCCCAAAGGACCCGAAATGAAAAACTGTTTTTT
CAWSAQRTRNEKLFF
>TRBV30|.|.|TRBJ2-3
TGTGCCTGGAGCCCCTGGCGGTCCCTCCCGGTCGGGCCGAACACAGATACGCAGTATTTT
CAWSPWRSLPVGPNTDTQYF
>TRBV27|.|.|TRBJ1-5
TGTGCCAGCAGTTTAAAGTTCGGGGGCGCTGGGGGCAATCAGCCCCAGCATTTT
CASSLKFGGAGGNQPQHF
>TRBV7-2|.|.|TRBJ1-2
TGTGCCAGCAGCTTAGTTCAGGGTTATGGCTACACCTTC
CASSLVQGYGYTF
>TRBV6-6|.|.|TRBJ1-4
TGTGCCAGCCGGGGGGCAACTAATGAAAAACTGTTTTTT
CASRGATNEKLFF
>TRBV7-2|.|.|TRBJ2-1
TGTGCCAGCAGCCCCCTCTGGGACAATGAGCAGTTCTTC
CASSPLWDNEQFF
>TRBV24-1|TRBD2|.|TRBJ2-1
TGTGCCACCAGTGACACTAGCGGGGGGCACAATGAGCAGTTCTTC
CATSDTSGGHNEQFF
>TRBV6-1|.|.|TRBJ2-1
TGTGCCAGCAGTGAAGCAACCACGCTTGAGCAGTTCTTC
CASSEATTLEQFF
>TRBV7-3|.|.|TRBJ1-6
TGTGCCAGCAGCTTACTATCCCAGGGGAATTCACCCCTCCACTTT
CASSLLSQGNSPLHF
>TRBV6-5|TRBD1|.|TRBJ2-1
TGTGCCAGCAGGGGACAGCCAACCCCCACCAATGAGCAGTTCTTC
CASRGQPTPTNEQFF
>TRBV6-2/TRBV6-3|TRBD1|.|TRBJ2-1
TGTGCCAGCAGTTACTCCTGGACAGGGGGCTACAATGAGCAGTTCTTC
CASSYSWTGGYNEQFF
>TRBV15|.|.|TRBJ2-7
TGTGCCACCAGCAGAGTGAGGGGGGCGAGCTCCTACGAGCAGTACTTC
CATSRVRGASSYEQYF
>TRBV30|.|.|TRBJ1-3
TGTGCCTGGAGTCGGGCGGGTACTTTCTCTGGAAACACCATATATTTT
CAWSRAGTFSGNTIYF
>TRBV7-2|.|.|TRBJ2-6
TGTGCCAGCAGCCCAAAGGGGGTATCTGGGGCCAACGTCCTGACTTTC
CASSPKGVSGANVLTF
>TRBV5-3|TRBD2|.|TRBJ2-1
TGTGCCAGAAGCTTCACTAGCGGTTACCACAATGAGCAGTTCTTC
CARSFTSGYHNEQFF
>TRBV5-1|TRBD1|.|TRBJ2-7
TGCGCCAGCAGCTCCACAGGGGCCCCCACCGACTACGAGCAGTACTTC
CASSSTGAPTDYEQYF
>TRBV2|.|.|TRBJ2-6
TGTGCCAGCAGTGAACGGGGGCCCCTGGGGGCCAACGTCCTGACTTTC
CASSERGPLGANVLTF
>TRBV4-3|.|once|TRBJ2-7
TGCGCCAGCAGCCACGGACAGTCCTACGAGCAGTACTTC
CASSHGQSYEQYF
>TRBV6-2/TRBV6-3|.|.|TRBJ2-7
TGTGCCAGCAGTATTAGGACCTACGAGCAGTACTTC
CASSIRTYEQYF
>TRBV3-1/TRBV3-2|.|.|TRBJ2-1
TGTGCCAGCAGCCAAGATCCGGGGCCGCGATCCCAGTTCTTC
CASSQDPGPRSQFF
>TRBV7-9|.|.|TRBJ1-4
TGTGCCAGCAGCTTAGATGTGGGTGTGACTCTTGAAAAACTGTTTTTT
CASSLDVGVTLEKLFF
>TRBV7-2|.|few|TRBJ2-1
TGTGCCAGCAGCTCCAGTAGCGGTTACAATGAGCAGTTCTTC
CASSSSSGYNEQFF
>TRBV7-9|.|.|TRBJ2-5
TGTGCCAGCAGCTTAGCAGTACAAGAGACCCAGTACTTC
CASSLAVQETQYF
>TRBV30|.|.|TRBJ1-6
TGTGCCTGGAGCGTGAGGGGGGCTAATAATTCACCCCTCCACTTT
CAWSVRGANNSPLHF
>TRBV3-1/TRBV3-2|.|.|TRBJ2-7
TGTGCCAGCAGCCAAGATAGAGGGGCCCCCCGGGGCTCCTACGAGCAGTACTTC
CASSQDRGAPRGSYEQYF
>TRBV6-5|TRBD1|.|TRBJ1-1
TGTGCCAGCAGTTCCGGGACAGGCTTTGAAGCTTTCTTT
CASSSGTGFEAFF
>TRBV27|TRBD2|once|TRBJ2-5
TGTGCCAGCAGATACCTCGCGGGAGAAGAGACCCAGTACTTC
CASRYLAGEETQYF
>TRBV3-1/TRBV3-2|TRBD1|.|TRBJ2-7
TGTGCCAGCAGCCTCCAGGGGGCACAGTACTTC
CASSLQGAQYF
>TRBV12-3/TRBV12-4|.|.|TRBJ2-7
TGTGCCAGCAGCCTCCGGGAGAACTACGAGCAGTACTTC
CASSLRENYEQYF
>TRBV29-1|.|.|TRBJ2-7
TGCAGCGTAATAGACAGAAGCTACGAGCAGTACTTC
CSVIDRSYEQYF
>TRBV9|.|.|TRBJ2-7
TGTGCCAGCAGCGTTGGGACGATCTACTACGAGCAGTACTTC
CASSVGTIYYEQYF
>TRBV10-1|TRBD1|.|TRBJ2-7
TGCGCCAGCAGTGAGTCGGGACAGGCCGGGGCCGAGCAGTACTTC
CASSESGQAGAEQYF
>TRBV28|.|.|TRBJ2-3
TGTGCCAGCGGCAGGAGGGGGCTAACAGATACGCAGTATTTT
CASGRRGLTDTQYF
>TRBV28|TRBD2|.|TRBJ2-7
TGTGCCAGCAGTTTACGGGTTCGACTAGCGGGGTCCGTAGATGAGCAGTACTTC
CASSLRVRLAGSVDEQYF
>TRBV10-3|.|.|TRBJ1-1
TGTGCCATCACCGCCGCGGGAAGCCTTGAAGCTTTCTTT
CAITAAGSLEAFF
>TRBV3-1/TRBV3-2|.|.|TRBJ2-7
TGTGCCAGCAGCCAAGGGGCAGGGGGGACCCGGGAGCAGTACTTC
CASSQGAGGTREQYF
>TRBV6-1|.|.|TRBJ1-2
TGTGCCAGCAGTGAAGCGGGGGCGGGGCTCTATGGCTACACCTTC
CASSEAGAGLYGYTF
>TRBV11-2|.|once|TRBJ2-7
TGTGCCAGCAGCTTGAAGCTTCATGTGGGCTACGAGCAGTACTTC
CASSLKLHVGYEQYF
>TRBV5-1|.|.|TRBJ2-1
TGCGCCAGCAGCTTGGACAGGGGGGGATTAGAGCAGTTCTTC
CASSLDRGGLEQFF
>TRBV25-1|.|.|TRBJ2-1
TGTGCCAGCAGTGGAGCTATCCCCCGAGGCGCCTACAATGAGCAGTTCTTC
CASSGAIPRGAYNEQFF
>TRBV5-6|.|.|TRBJ1-2
TGTGCCAGCAGCTTGGCCAAGAACTCCTATGGCTACACCTTC
CASSLAKNSYGYTF
>TRBV27|.|.|TRBJ1-2
TGTGCCAGCAGGCCAACAGCTAACTATGGCTACACCTTC
CASRPTANYGYTF
>TRBV7-3|.|.|TRBJ2-2
TGTGCCAGCAGCTTAATCTCCGGCACCGGGGAGCTGTTTTTT
CASSLISGTGELFF
>TRBV5-6|.|once|TRBJ1-1
TGTGCCAGCAGCTTGGTTAGGGCTGAAGCTTTCTTT
CASSLVRAEAFF
>TRBV4-1|TRBD1|few|TRBJ1-3
TGCGCCAGCAGCCAGGGAGACAGGGCCATCACTGGAAACACCATATATTTT
CASSQGDRAITGNTIYF
>TRBV23-1|.|.|TRBJ2-7
TGCGCCAGCAGGGAGAGGGACTCCAGGACCTACGAGCAGTACTTC
CASRERDSRTYEQYF